The present entry profiles one T cell receptor beta chain with its context. The data derive from a study of blood T cell repertoires in COVID-19. Looking at the study overall: The United States, Italy and Spain supplied acute and convalescent COVID-19 samples. Nucleic acid was either cDNA or gDNA, and it came from T cells, B-cell-depleted T cells, or PBMCs.

Source study methods: Counts of nucleated cells, estimated from reference gene primer amplification, were obtained. Sequencing was performed with immunoSEQ multiplex PCR; in TCRdb, only in-frame clones are kept and a portion is missing. V, J and clone size are those of that table, while D and trimming were read from the DNA. This sample has just under 250,000 clones, with about 86% found just once. Germline V gives CDR1 GTSNPN, CDR2 SVGIG (reference sequence). The CDR3 totals 14 residues. The germline V and J ends were trimmed by 4 bases and 1 base, with 12 bases remaining between them. The chain recombines TRBV30 with TRBJ2-3; TRBD2 is a possible D gene (5 bases). The receptor was derived from a woman between 25 and 40 years old who had recovered from COVID-19. The sequenced sample consisted of peripheral blood. In DNA form, the CDR3 reads TGTGCCTGGATGGTACTAGGTCGCACAGATACGCAGTATTTT. Protein product: CAWMVLGRTDTQYF. Together with reference TRBV30 and TRBJ2-3, the CDR3 gives the full variable domain: SQTIHQWPATLVQPVGSPLSLECTVEGTSNPNLYWYRQAAGRGLQLLFYSVGIGQISSEVPQNLSASRPQDRQFILSSKKLLLSDSGFYLCAWMVLGRTDTQYFGPGTRLTVL.